The 8 T cell receptor beta chains presented below share a single source sample, sequenced in a study of blood T cell repertoires in COVID-19. Data came from immunoSEQ multiplex PCR; TCRdb stores just in-frame clones and leaves some out. The table lists approximately 530,000 clones, 85% to 90% of them singletons. The sample comprised peripheral blood. The source is a woman aged 50 to 65 with COVID-19, enrolled during active disease.

This rearrangement joins TRBV10-3 to TRBJ1-4; 9 bases match TRBD1. V trimming: 6 bases; J trimming: 8 bases; junction bases outside the gene matches: 7. CDR3 length equals 14 residues. CDR1 ENHRY and CDR2 SYGVKD come from the germline V gene. CDR3 nucleotide sequence: TGTGCCATCAGCACACAGGGGGCTGAGGAAAAACTGTTTTTT. It translates to CAISTQGAEEKLFF.

The chain couples TRBV7-3 to TRBJ2-1; 9 bases agree with TRBD1. The junction had 2 bases not matched to a gene; V was cut back by 1 base and J by 4 bases. This CDR3 has 15 amino acids. Germline V gene sequence: CDR1 SGHTA, CDR2 FQGTGA. CDR3 bases: TGTGCCAGCAGCTTAAACAGGGGGCAATACAATGAGCAGTTCTTC. This encodes CASSLNRGQYNEQFF.

V and J are TRBV2 and TRBJ1-1, with D possibly matching TRBD1 (5 bases). Germline CDR1 and CDR2: SNHLY and FYNNEI. V lost 6 bases and J 1 base, leaving 15 bases between the germline ends. There are 15 residues in the CDR3. CDR3 region: CASRAGRGANTEAFF. CDR3 in DNA: TGTGCCAGCAGGGCCGGACGTGGGGCGAACACTGAAGCTTTCTTT.

The CDR3 DNA reads as TGTGCCACCAGCAGAGATCAGGACAGGGTGGTCGAGCAGTACTTC. Translated: CATSRDQDRVVEQYF. The chain couples TRBV15 to TRBJ2-7; 8 nucleotides line up with TRBD1. Germline assignment: CDR1 LNHNV and CDR2 YYDKDF (reference sequence). This CDR3 has 15 residues. Unmatched junction bases numbered 7, after V lost 0 bases and J lost 6 bases.

The rearrangement uses TRBV5-1 and TRBJ2-7; D perhaps matches TRBD2 (6 bases). The CDR3 is made up of 16 amino acids. Germline assignment: CDR1 SGHRS and CDR2 YFSETQ. Trimming took 4 bases from V and 3 from J, leaving 20 bases between them. The CDR3 sequence: CASSLDGTFPSYEQYF. DNA for the CDR3: TGCGCCAGCAGCCTAGATGGGACTTTTCCCAGCTACGAGCAGTACTTC.

This chain uses TRBV30 with TRBJ2-1; 11 bases agree with TRBD2. The CDR3 consists of 16 residues. Germline V gives CDR1 GTSNPN, CDR2 SVGIG (reference sequence). J lost 6 bases, V lost 3 bases, and 10 bases had no gene match. The CDR3 is CAWRRRGLAALNEQFF. The CDR3 nucleotides read TGTGCCTGGAGGAGGAGGGGACTAGCGGCACTCAATGAGCAGTTCTTC. Full variable domain (missing parts from reference TRBV30 and TRBJ2-1): SQTIHQWPATLVQPVGSPLSLECTVEGTSNPNLYWYRQAAGRGLQLLFYSVGIGQISSEVPQNLSASRPQDRQFILSSKKLLLSDSGFYLCAWRRRGLAALNEQFFGPGTRLTVL.

The chain combines TRBV7-6 with TRBJ2-1, with a possible D match to TRBD2 (5 bases). Germline V gene lookup returns CDR1 SGHVS and CDR2 FNYEAQ. Trimming took off 4 bases at V and 0 bases at J, with 13 bases between the two ends. This CDR3 is 16 amino acids long. Here the CDR3 DNA reads TGTGCCAGCAGCTATAACTTGGGGAGCTCCTACAATGAGCAGTTCTTC. Protein sequence: CASSYNLGSSYNEQFF.

Comment on this clone: Other DNA sequences in the same sample also yield this CDR3. Written as DNA, the CDR3 is TGTGCCAGCAGTGGGGACAGCTACGAGCAGTACTTC. Its translation: CASSGDSYEQYF. V is TRBV2 and J is TRBJ2-7, with 7 nucleotides matching TRBD1. Germline-derived CDR1 and CDR2 are SNHLY and FYNNEI. J lost 3 bases, V lost 4 bases, and 0 bases had no gene match. The CDR3 has 12 residues.